The rows below give T cell receptor beta chains drawn from one sample of a study of yellow fever vaccine responses in identical twins. TCRdb reprocessed the RT-PCR reads via MiXCR and lists one record per CDR3 protein. The top ten clones hold roughly 8.4% of a sample with about 19,000 distinct CDR3 sequences, roughly two thirds of them seen once. Sequencing used T cells from blood (PBMCs), unsorted or a sorted subset (not recorded which), obtained before or after yellow fever vaccination (not recorded which). The receptors shown here come from a woman between 18 and 30 years old who received the yellow fever vaccine. CDR3s include the opening cysteine and the closing phenylalanine or tryptophan. A D gene is named only where the DNA matches it firmly. The size field is filled for only some rows; it gives once, few, many or a size class.

TRBD1 . TRBJ1-1 TRBV18 TGTGCCAGCTCAAACCAAGGGACAGCTCAGAACACTGAAGCTTTCTTT CASSNQGTAQNTEAFF
. . TRBJ1-5 TRBV2 TGTGCCACCAGAGACGAAAATCAGCCCCAGCATTTT CATRDENQPQHF
. . TRBJ1-5 TRBV28 TGTGCCAGCAGTATTCGCCGGGGAGATCAGCCCCAGCATTTT CASSIRRGDQPQHF
TRBD2 . TRBJ2-1 TRBV5-1 TGCGCCAGCAGCTTGAACCAGCGGGGGCCCTACAATGAGCAGTTCTTC CASSLNQRGPYNEQFF
. . TRBJ1-6 TRBV18 TGTGCCAGCTCACCGTCGATCGACTATAATTCACCCCTCCACTTT CASSPSIDYNSPLHF
TRBD1 . TRBJ2-1 TRBV29-1 TGCAGCGTCAACCGACCCTCTCGGACAGGGTTCGTTTGGGAGCAGTTCTTC CSVNRPSRTGFVWEQFF
. . TRBJ2-6 TRBV28 TGTGCCAGCAGTCCAGGTGTCTCTGGGGCCAACGTCCTGACTTTC CASSPGVSGANVLTF
TRBD2 . TRBJ2-7 TRBV5-1 TGCGCCAGCAGCACGGGACTAGCGGGGTCCTACGAGCAGTACTTC CASSTGLAGSYEQYF
. few TRBJ2-3 TRBV9 TGTGCCAGCAGCGTAGACGCTAAAACGCAGTATTTT CASSVDAKTQYF
. few TRBJ1-6 TRBV9 TGTGCCAGCAGCGTAGGTCTGGGGTCGAATTCACCCCTCCACTTT CASSVGLGSNSPLHF
. . TRBJ2-1 TRBV11-1 TGTGCCAGCAGCCCCCTATCAAGTAATGAGCAGTTCTTC CASSPLSSNEQFF
TRBD1 . TRBJ2-3 TRBV7-7 TGTGCCAGCAGCTTAGATTTGAGGGGGCGATGCACAGATACGCAGTATTTT CASSLDLRGRCTDTQYF
. . TRBJ1-3 TRBV29-1 TGCAGCGTTGCCGCCGACAGAATCTCTGGAAACACCATATATTTT CSVAADRISGNTIYF
. . TRBJ2-7 TRBV11-2 TGTGCCAGCAGCTTGTATAGCATTGCCTACGAGCAGTACTTC CASSLYSIAYEQYF
TRBD2 . TRBJ2-7 TRBV7-3 TGTGCCAGCAGCCGACTTCCGGGAGGAAACTACGAGCAGTACTTC CASSRLPGGNYEQYF
. few TRBJ2-1 TRBV5-1 TGCGCCAGCAGCGCTGGGAGTAGCGGCTTATGGTACAATGAGCAGTTCTTC CASSAGSSGLWYNEQFF
. . TRBJ2-1 TRBV29-1 TGCAGCGTTGAAAGACACCGTGAGCAGTTCTTC CSVERHREQFF
TRBD1 . TRBJ2-7 TRBV20-1 TGCAGTGCTAGAAGACAGGGGGTCAACGAGCAGTACTTC CSARRQGVNEQYF
TRBD2 . TRBJ2-5 TRBV3-1 TGTGCCAGCAGCCGACTAGCGGGGTACGTTTCGGAGACCCAGTACTTC CASSRLAGYVSETQYF
. . TRBJ2-5 TRBV11-1 TGTGCCAGCAGCTTGGGTAGTACTCCTCAGGAGACCCAGTACTTC CASSLGSTPQETQYF
TRBD1 . TRBJ1-1 TRBV15 TGTGCCACCAGCCGCCTCACCCACGGACAGGGGAACACTGAAGCTTTCTTT CATSRLTHGQGNTEAFF
. . TRBJ2-7 TRBV2 TGTGCCAGCAGTGAAGGGTCAGAAGTCTCCTACGAGCAGTACTTC CASSEGSEVSYEQYF
TRBD1 . TRBJ2-1 TRBV7-9 TGTGCCAGCAGCACGACAGGGGTCTACAATGAGCAGTTCTTC CASSTTGVYNEQFF
TRBD2 once TRBJ2-1 TRBV7-9 TGTGCCAGCAGCTTAGGACTAGCGGGAGGCCACAATGAGCAGTTCTTC CASSLGLAGGHNEQFF
. . TRBJ2-1 TRBV28 TGTGCCAGCAGTTTAGGCCCTTCCCCCCACAATGAGCAGTTCTTC CASSLGPSPHNEQFF
TRBD2 . TRBJ2-1 TRBV10-3 TGTGCCATCAGTGAGTCGGCGGGGGGTCCGGCTGAGCAGTTCTTC CAISESAGGPAEQFF
TRBD1 . TRBJ1-6 TRBV7-9 TGTGCCAGCAGCAAGCAGGGGGCGGAAAATTCACCCCTCCACTTT CASSKQGAENSPLHF
. . TRBJ2-7 TRBV6-8 TGTGCCAGCAGTTATGGGGCGTCCTACGAGCAGTACTTC CASSYGASYEQYF
. . TRBJ1-2 TRBV2 TGTGCCAGCAGTGAAGCGCTGGGCTATGGCTACACCTTC CASSEALGYGYTF
. . TRBJ2-5 TRBV6-2/TRBV6-3 TGTGCCAGCAGTTACGGAGAGACCCAGTACTTC CASSYGETQYF
. once TRBJ2-3 TRBV20-1 TGCAGTGCTAGGGCCAGCACAGATACGCAGTATTTT CSARASTDTQYF
. . TRBJ1-2 TRBV19 TGTGCCAGTAATCCCGGGGCAGGGGTCACTATGGGCTACACCTTC CASNPGAGVTMGYTF
TRBD2 . TRBJ2-7 TRBV5-4 TGTGCCAGCAGCTCAAAGACTAGCGGGACCTACGAGCAGTACTTC CASSSKTSGTYEQYF
. . TRBJ2-7 TRBV20-1 TGCAGTGCTAGAGATGGTCGGTACGGACAGTACTTC CSARDGRYGQYF
TRBD1 few TRBJ1-2 TRBV10-3 TGTGCCATCAGGAGGGACAGCTACTATGGCTACACCTTC CAIRRDSYYGYTF
. few TRBJ2-1 TRBV11-1 TGTGCCAGCACCAATCAAAAGCACAATGAGCAGTTCTTC CASTNQKHNEQFF
TRBD1 . TRBJ2-7 TRBV18 TGTGCCAGCTCAGTGGCGACAGGGTTGGTCTCCTACGAGCAGTACTTC CASSVATGLVSYEQYF
. . TRBJ2-3 TRBV5-6 TGTGCCAGTTCTCCGGGGGAAGCACTAGATACGCAGTATTTT CASSPGEALDTQYF
. . TRBJ2-1 TRBV11-3 TGTGCCAGCAGCCCCCAGGGGGGTGAGCAGTTCTTC CASSPQGGEQFF
. few TRBJ2-2 TRBV10-2 TGCGCCAGCAGTGAATCGGGGGAGCTGTTTTTT CASSESGELFF
. . TRBJ1-5 TRBV20-1 TGCAGTGCCGAGCGAGGTGAGGCTAGTCAGCCCCAGCATTTT CSAERGEASQPQHF
. . TRBJ2-1 TRBV7-9 TGTGCCAGCAGGGAGGAGAATGAGCAGTTCTTC CASREENEQFF
TRBD2 . TRBJ2-1 TRBV5-1 TGCGCCAGCAGCTTGGCTAGCGGGGGGGCCAGTTACAATGAGCAGTTCTTC CASSLASGGASYNEQFF
TRBD2 . TRBJ2-3 TRBV11-2 TGTGCCAGCAGCTACCCGGTGATGGCGGGAGTTTTCACAGATACGCAGTATTTT CASSYPVMAGVFTDTQYF
. once TRBJ1-2 TRBV5-1 TGCGCCAGCAGCGAGACAAGCTATGGCTACACCTTC CASSETSYGYTF
TRBD1 . TRBJ2-1 TRBV11-1 TGTGCCAGCAGCTTAGGTCAGGGGGCCTACAATGAGCAGTTCTTC CASSLGQGAYNEQFF
. few TRBJ2-5 TRBV20-1 TGCAGTGCTAGAGATGGCAAAGAGACCCAGTACTTC CSARDGKETQYF
. . TRBJ2-7 TRBV29-1 TGCAGCGGCAACCTTGGGGACGAGCAGTACTTC CSGNLGDEQYF